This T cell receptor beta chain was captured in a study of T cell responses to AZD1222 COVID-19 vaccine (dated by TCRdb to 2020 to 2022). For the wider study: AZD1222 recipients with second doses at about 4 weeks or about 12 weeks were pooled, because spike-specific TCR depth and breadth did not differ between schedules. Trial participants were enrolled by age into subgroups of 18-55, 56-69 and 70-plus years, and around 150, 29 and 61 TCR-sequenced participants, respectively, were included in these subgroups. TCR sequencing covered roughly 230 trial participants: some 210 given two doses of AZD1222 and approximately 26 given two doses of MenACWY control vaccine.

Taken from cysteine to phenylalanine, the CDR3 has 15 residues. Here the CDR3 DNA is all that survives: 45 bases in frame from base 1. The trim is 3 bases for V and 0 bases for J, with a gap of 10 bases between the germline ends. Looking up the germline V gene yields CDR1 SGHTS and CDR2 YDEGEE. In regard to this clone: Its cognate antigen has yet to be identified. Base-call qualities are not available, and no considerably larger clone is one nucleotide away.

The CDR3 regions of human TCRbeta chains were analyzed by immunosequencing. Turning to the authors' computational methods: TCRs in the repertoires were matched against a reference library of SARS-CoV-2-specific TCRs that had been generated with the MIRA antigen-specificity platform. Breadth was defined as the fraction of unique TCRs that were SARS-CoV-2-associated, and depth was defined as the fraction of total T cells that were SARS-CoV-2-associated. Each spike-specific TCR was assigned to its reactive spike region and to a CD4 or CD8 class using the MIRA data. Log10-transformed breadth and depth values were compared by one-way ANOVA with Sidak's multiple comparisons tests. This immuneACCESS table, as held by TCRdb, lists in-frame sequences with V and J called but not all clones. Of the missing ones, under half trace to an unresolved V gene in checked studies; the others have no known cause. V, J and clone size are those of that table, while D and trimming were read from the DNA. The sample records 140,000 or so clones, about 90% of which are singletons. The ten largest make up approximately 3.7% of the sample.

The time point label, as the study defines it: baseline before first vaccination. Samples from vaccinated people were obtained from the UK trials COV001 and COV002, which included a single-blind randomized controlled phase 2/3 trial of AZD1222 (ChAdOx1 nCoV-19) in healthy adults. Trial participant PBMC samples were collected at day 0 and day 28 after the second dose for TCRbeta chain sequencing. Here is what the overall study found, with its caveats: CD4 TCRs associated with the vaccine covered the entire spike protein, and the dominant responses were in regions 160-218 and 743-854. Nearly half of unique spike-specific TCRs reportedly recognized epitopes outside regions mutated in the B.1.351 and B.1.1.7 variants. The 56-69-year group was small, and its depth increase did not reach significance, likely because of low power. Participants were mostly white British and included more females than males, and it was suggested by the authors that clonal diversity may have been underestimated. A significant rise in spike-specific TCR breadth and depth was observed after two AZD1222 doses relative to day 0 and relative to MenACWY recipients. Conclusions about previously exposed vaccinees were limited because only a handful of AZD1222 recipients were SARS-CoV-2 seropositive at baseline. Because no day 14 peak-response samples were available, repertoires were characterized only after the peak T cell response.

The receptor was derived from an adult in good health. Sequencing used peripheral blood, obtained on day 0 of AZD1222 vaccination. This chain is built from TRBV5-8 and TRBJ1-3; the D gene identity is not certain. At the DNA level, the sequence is TGTGCCAGCAGCTCGAACTCCTTCTCTGGAAACACCATATATTTT. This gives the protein CASSSNSFSGNTIYF.